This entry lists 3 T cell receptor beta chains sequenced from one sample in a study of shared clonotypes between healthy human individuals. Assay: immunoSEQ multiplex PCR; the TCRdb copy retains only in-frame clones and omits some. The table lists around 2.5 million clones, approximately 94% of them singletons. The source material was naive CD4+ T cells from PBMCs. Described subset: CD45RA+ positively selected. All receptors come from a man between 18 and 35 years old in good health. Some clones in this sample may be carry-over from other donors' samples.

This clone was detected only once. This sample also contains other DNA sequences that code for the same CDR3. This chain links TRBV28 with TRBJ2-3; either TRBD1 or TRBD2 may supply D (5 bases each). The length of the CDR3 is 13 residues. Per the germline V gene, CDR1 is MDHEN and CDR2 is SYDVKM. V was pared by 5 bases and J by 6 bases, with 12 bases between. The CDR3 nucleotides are TGTGCCAGCAGTCTAGCCGGGGCCGATACGCAGTATTTT. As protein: CASSLAGADTQYF.

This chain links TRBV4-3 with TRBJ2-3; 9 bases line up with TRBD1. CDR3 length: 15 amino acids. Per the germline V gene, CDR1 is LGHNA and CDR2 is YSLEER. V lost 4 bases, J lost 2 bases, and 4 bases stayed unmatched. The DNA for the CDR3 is TGCGCCAGCAGCCTTGGACAGGGGATCACAGATACGCAGTATTTT. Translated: CASSLGQGITDTQYF.

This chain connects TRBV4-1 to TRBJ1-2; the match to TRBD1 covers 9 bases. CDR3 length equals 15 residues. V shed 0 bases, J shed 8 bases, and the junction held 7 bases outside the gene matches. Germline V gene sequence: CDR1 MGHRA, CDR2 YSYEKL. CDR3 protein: CASSQDRDRAPGYTF. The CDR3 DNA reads TGCGCCAGCAGCCAAGATAGGGACAGGGCCCCCGGCTACACCTTC.